A selection of T cell receptor beta chains follows, all from one sample in a study of control samples from healthy donors and cancer patients. Profiled with immunoSEQ multiplex PCR; TCRdb holds only in-frame clones, not every one. The table lists around 41,000 clones, about 83% of them singletons. Sequenced input: PBMCs. The source of these receptors is a woman aged 60-75 years with lung cancer. The CDR3 runs from the conserved cysteine through the conserved F or W. Fields, in order: J gene, V gene, D gene, CDR3 length, CDR3 protein, CDR3 DNA. The D gene is left open where the match is weak.

J: TRBJ1-1; V: TRBV11-1; D: -; length: 15; CDR3: CASSLEGQGDSEAFF; DNA: TGTGCCAGCAGCTTAGAAGGGCAGGGCGATTCTGAAGCTTTCTTT
J: TRBJ2-1; V: TRBV20-1; D: TRBD2; length: 15; CDR3: CSASSSGLSYNEQFF; DNA: TGCAGTGCTAGTTCTAGCGGACTTTCGTACAATGAGCAGTTCTTC
J: TRBJ2-2; V: TRBV6-6; D: -; length: 13; CDR3: CASTSADTGELFF; DNA: TGTGCCAGCACTAGTGCGGACACCGGGGAGCTGTTTTTT
J: TRBJ2-7; V: TRBV27; D: TRBD1; length: 17; CDR3: CASSLIVSGQGPYEQYF; DNA: TGTGCCAGCAGTTTAATAGTCTCGGGACAGGGCCCCTACGAGCAGTACTTC
J: TRBJ2-7; V: TRBV7-2; D: -; length: 12; CDR3: CASSRGHYEQYF; DNA: TGTGCCAGCAGCCGAGGACACTACGAGCAGTACTTC
J: TRBJ2-2; V: TRBV7-9; D: -; length: 15; CDR3: CASSPSGIHTGELFF; DNA: TGTGCCAGCAGCCCTTCTGGGATACACACCGGGGAGCTGTTTTTT
J: TRBJ1-5; V: TRBV6-5; D: TRBD1; length: 15; CDR3: CASTGTGNTRQPQHF; DNA: TGTGCCAGCACAGGGACAGGGAATACTAGGCAGCCCCAGCATTTT
J: TRBJ1-2; V: TRBV6-5; D: -; length: 13; CDR3: CASSYSGGYGYTF; DNA: TGTGCCAGCAGTTACTCGGGGGGTTATGGCTACACCTTC
J: TRBJ2-7; V: TRBV6-5; D: -; length: 15; CDR3: CASSYSGRLGYEQYF; DNA: TGTGCCAGCAGTTACTCGGGACGGTTGGGCTACGAGCAGTACTTC
J: TRBJ2-7; V: TRBV2; D: TRBD2; length: 17; CDR3: CASSRLGLASIFYEQYF; DNA: TGTGCCAGCAGCCGCCTAGGACTAGCTTCGATATTCTACGAGCAGTACTTC
J: TRBJ2-3; V: TRBV15; D: -; length: 16; CDR3: CATSREGQTFTDTQYF; DNA: TGTGCCACCAGCAGAGAAGGACAGACGTTCACAGATACGCAGTATTTT
J: TRBJ2-7; V: TRBV24-1; D: TRBD2; length: 14; CDR3: CATSDSGRSDEQYF; DNA: TGTGCCACCAGTGATAGCGGGAGAAGTGACGAGCAGTACTTC